One and the same sample provided the 13 T cell receptor beta chains below, sequenced in a study of CD8 T cells in Susac syndrome. The RNA input was about 0.45 to 1 ug, and it was reverse transcribed with random hexamers. TCRdb ran MiXCR on the immunoSEQ multiplex PCR reads and lists one entry per CDR3 protein. This table holds about 120,000 distinct CDR3 sequences, around 94% found once. The material sequenced was CD8+ T cells from PBMCs. These TCRs come from a human donor with Susac syndrome.

The rearrangement joins TRBV19 to TRBJ1-1, with D perhaps TRBD1 (5 bases). This CDR3 spans 13 amino acids. Germline V gene lookup returns CDR1 LNHDA and CDR2 SQIVND (reference sequence). The V gene lost 4 bases and the J gene lost 0 bases, with 6 bases spanning the gap. CDR3 amino acids: CASSTQVNTEAFF. CDR3 DNA sequence: TGTGCCAGTAGTACACAGGTGAACACTGAAGCTTTCTTT.

The chain is built from TRBV21-1 and TRBJ2-5; TRBD1, the table's D call, was not compared with the DNA. TRBV21-1 is classified as a pseudogene. The CDR3 length is 13 residues. CDR3 DNA sequence: TGTGCCAGCAGTGACAGGGTGGCAGAGACCCAGTACTTC. It is translated as CASSDRVAETQYF.

The chain combines TRBV4-1 with TRBJ2-2; maybe TRBD2 (5 bases). The CDR3 loop spans 16 amino acids. V was cut by 8 bases and J by 4 bases, with 20 bases left in between. Germline V gene sequence: CDR1 MGHRA, CDR2 YSYEKL. The CDR3 protein is CASGPDMDSGTGELFF. For the CDR3, the DNA is TGCGCCAGCGGACCTGACATGGACTCGGGCACCGGGGAGCTGTTTTTT.

Worth noting for this clonotype: The junction shows a germline mismatch at one end, possibly a read error. The chain joins TRBV4-1 to TRBJ1-1, with 7 bases that match TRBD1. Germline CDR1 MGHRA, CDR2 YSYEKL. The CDR3 totals 15 residues. DNA for the CDR3: TGCGCCAGCAGCCCCATTTACGGGGGGCGACAGGGTAGTAGGTTT. It translates to CASSPIYGGRQGSRF.

The chain carries TRBV6-2 or TRBV6-3 and TRBJ1-2, with a weak D call TRBD1 (6 bases). In germline, CDR1 is MNHEY, CDR2 SVGEGT. The length of the CDR3 is 16 residues. Deletions cut 0 bases from V and 3 bases from J, with 14 bases between. The DNA for the CDR3 is TGTGCCAGCAGTTACTCGAGCCTGGGACAACACTATGGCTACACCTTC. It encodes CASSYSSLGQHYGYTF.

The rearrangement uses TRBV13 and TRBJ2-3, with 10 bases aligning to TRBD1. Germline V CDR1 and CDR2: PRHDT, FYEKMQ (reference sequence). The CDR3 runs to 14 residues. Losses at the gene ends were 6 bases for V and 4 bases for J; bases not matched to a gene: 4. The DNA for the CDR3 is TGTGCCAGCAGACTGGGACAGGGGCCAGATACGCAGTATTTT. This sequence encodes CASRLGQGPDTQYF.

This chain joins TRBV6-4 and TRBJ2-5, with 7 bases that match TRBD1. The CDR3 has 16 amino acids. Germline-derived CDR1 and CDR2 are MRHNA and SNTAGT. V trimming: 3 bases; J trimming: 1 base; junction bases outside the gene matches: 8. CDR3: CASSESPGGGQETQYF. The CDR3 coding sequence is TGTGCCAGCAGTGAGTCTCCAGGGGGTGGCCAAGAGACCCAGTACTTC.

This sequence joins TRBV7-3 and TRBJ2-2, with 8 positions matching TRBD2. There are 17 residues in the CDR3. Losses at the gene ends were 5 bases for V and 6 bases for J; bases not matched to a gene: 14. CDR1 is SGHTA, CDR2 FQGTGA, per germline. CDR3 region: CASSPLSGTRDAGELFF. In DNA, the CDR3 is TGTGCCAGCAGCCCTCTCTCCGGGACTAGAGACGCCGGGGAGCTGTTTTTT.

This clonotype has only one observation. The chain employs TRBV12-3 or TRBV12-4 and TRBJ1-1; 7 bases are shared with TRBD1. The CDR3 is made up of 14 amino acids. The V and J ends lost 6 bases and 2 bases, in that order; junction bases with no gene match: 6. DNA of the CDR3: TGTGCCAGCAGGCCCGACAGGGCAAACACTGAAGCTTTCTTT. It encodes CASRPDRANTEAFF.

This chain joins TRBV9 and TRBJ2-7; 9 bases line up with TRBD2. The CDR3 is 15 residues long. Germline assignment: CDR1 SGDLS and CDR2 YYNGEE. Losses at the gene ends were 0 bases for V and 0 bases for J; bases not matched to a gene: 1. This chain's CDR3 is CASSVGLAASYEQYF. For the CDR3, the DNA is TGTGCCAGCAGCGTAGGACTAGCGGCCTCCTACGAGCAGTACTTC.

The rearrangement uses TRBV6-1 and TRBJ2-5; 7 bases are shared with TRBD2. The CDR3 runs 12 residues. CDR1 MNHNS and CDR2 SASEGT come from the germline V gene. V shed 7 bases and J 4 bases; nucleotides not matched to a gene: 3. CDR3 sequence: CASKGEGETQYF. The CDR3 DNA sequence: TGTGCCAGCAAAGGGGAGGGAGAGACCCAGTACTTC.

This chain uses TRBV6-4 with TRBJ2-3, with D possibly TRBD1 on 6 matching bases. Per the germline V gene, CDR1 is MRHNA and CDR2 is SNTAGT. V was cut by 3 bases and J by 4 bases, with 14 bases left in between. The CDR3 is 15 amino acids. CDR3 loop: CASSEERGHADTQYF. CDR3 in DNA: TGTGCCAGCAGTGAAGAACGGGGACATGCAGATACGCAGTATTTT.

The rearrangement joins TRBV4-1 to TRBJ1-5, with TRBD1 matching 8 bases. Germline V gene sequence: CDR1 MGHRA, CDR2 YSYEKL. With V trimmed by 0 bases and J by 11 bases, 12 bases remained unmatched. The CDR3 loop spans 16 amino acids. Written as DNA, the CDR3 is TGCGCCAGCAGCCAAGATCGGGCAGACCTGACAGGGGCCCAGCATTTT. It is translated as CASSQDRADLTGAQHF.